Below, 14 T cell receptor beta chains from the same sample are listed, as sequenced in a study of beta chain features in type 1 diabetes. Sequencing targeted expressed TCRB transcripts, as all isolated RNA had been reverse transcribed. Clones were read by immunoSEQ multiplex PCR, and TCRdb kept only the in-frame ones, dropping some. The table includes hundreds of thousands of clones, about 16% detected once. The sample consisted of naive CD4+ T cells from blood. All receptors derive from a man younger than 35 in good health.

The chain carries TRBV18 and TRBJ1-5; D may be TRBD1 (5 bases). CDR1 KGHSH and CDR2 LQKENI come from the germline V gene. The CDR3 runs to 15 residues. Deletions cut 2 bases from V and 2 bases from J, with 10 bases between. The CDR3 DNA follows: TGTGCCAGCTCACCAGACGTGGGGCGCAATCAGCCCCAGCATTTT. Translating gives CASSPDVGRNQPQHF. Filled out from reference TRBV18 and TRBJ1-5, the complete variable domain reads NAGVMQNPRHLVRRRGQEARLRCSPMKGHSHVYWYRQLPEEGLKFMVYLQKENIIDESGMPKERFSAEFPKEGPSILRIQQVVRGDSAAYFCASSPDVGRNQPQHFGDGTRLSIL.

The V call is TRBV15, the J call TRBJ2-5; a possible D gene is TRBD2 (5 bases). Germline V lookup: CDR1 LNHNV, CDR2 YYDKDF (reference sequence). The V and J ends lost 0 bases and 7 bases respectively, with 15 bases between them. CDR3 length: 15 residues. The chain's CDR3 is CATSRDMTTDGTQYF. CDR3 in DNA: TGTGCCACCAGCAGAGATATGACTACAGACGGGACCCAGTACTTC.

This rearrangement joins TRBV29-1 to TRBJ1-1; 7 bases agree with TRBD1. V shed 5 bases and J 4 bases; nucleotides not matched to a gene: 4. There are 12 residues in the CDR3. CDR1 SQVTM and CDR2 ANQGSEA come from the germline V gene. This CDR3 is CSVNRGSTEAFF. Here the CDR3 DNA reads TGCAGCGTTAACAGGGGTTCCACTGAAGCTTTCTTT.

This clone came up a few times. V is TRBV19 and J is TRBJ2-7; 9 positions agree with TRBD1. Germline values: CDR1 LNHDA, CDR2 SQIVND (reference sequence). This CDR3 contains 14 residues. The junction had 2 bases not matched to a gene; V was cut back by 3 bases and J by 2 bases. The CDR3 DNA reads as TGTGCCAGTAGTATGGGGACAGGGCCCTACGAGCAGTACTTC. It encodes CASSMGTGPYEQYF.

There are a few counts of this clone. The chain has TRBV9 and TRBJ1-4; the D is unclear. V was shortened by 3 bases and J by 1 base, with 13 bases between the two germline ends. Germline V gene sequence: CDR1 SGDLS, CDR2 YYNGEE. This CDR3 has 16 residues. CDR3 sequence (DNA): TGTGCCAGCAGCGCCTCCTTTACCGGAACTAATGAAAAACTGTTTTTT. It yields the protein CASSASFTGTNEKLFF.

The chain recombines TRBV7-9 with TRBJ1-1; D ambiguous. The CDR3 consists of 13 residues. The germline V gene encodes CDR1 SEHNR and CDR2 FQNEAQ (reference sequence). V lost 3 bases and J 0 bases, leaving 5 bases between the germline ends. CDR3 nucleotides: TGTGCCAGCAGCTTTTCGGTGAACACTGAAGCTTTCTTT. Encoded protein: CASSFSVNTEAFF.

This clone was seen only a few times. The chain employs TRBV5-4 and TRBJ2-1; D remains ambiguous. Germline V gene lookup returns CDR1 SGHNT and CDR2 YYREEE (reference sequence). V shed 4 bases and J shed 2 bases, with 10 bases lying between them. The CDR3 sequence is 14 residues long. The CDR3 here is CASSLDGPYNEQFF. The CDR3, as DNA: TGTGCCAGCAGCCTTGACGGACCCTACAATGAGCAGTTCTTC. Based on the CDR3 plus reference TRBV5-4 and TRBJ2-1, the full variable domain is ETGVTQSPTHLIKTRGQQVTLRCSSQSGHNTVSWYQQALGQGPQFIFQYYREEENGRGNFPPRFSGLQFPNYSSELNVNALELDDSALYLCASSLDGPYNEQFFGPGTRLTVL.

This sequence joins TRBV19 and TRBJ2-1, with 11 bases fitting TRBD2. With V trimmed by 7 bases and J by 4 bases, 9 bases remained unmatched. CDR1 and CDR2 from the germline V gene are LNHDA and SQIVND (reference sequence). There are 16 residues in the CDR3. This chain's CDR3 is CASNSRRTSGYNEQFF. CDR3 DNA sequence: TGTGCCAGTAACTCCCGGCGGACTAGCGGGTACAATGAGCAGTTCTTC.

On this clone: Additional DNA sequences in this sample encode the identical CDR3. The chain carries TRBV9 and TRBJ1-2, with TRBD1 matching over 9 bases. V was clipped by 3 bases and J by 4 bases; unmatched bases: 7. This CDR3 has 15 residues. Germline lookup yields CDR1 SGDLS and CDR2 YYNGEE. CDR3 in amino acids: CASSGGTGKLYGYTF. The DNA for the CDR3 is TGTGCCAGCAGCGGGGGGACAGGGAAGCTCTATGGCTACACCTTC. Looking up the rest from reference TRBV9 and TRBJ1-2 gives the full variable domain: DSGVTQTPKHLITATGQRVTLRCSPRSGDLSVYWYQQSLDQGLQFLIQYYNGEERAKGNILERFSAQQFPDLHSELNLSSLELGDSALYFCASSGGTGKLYGYTFGSGTRLTVV.

This clone was found a few times. This sequence joins TRBV28 and TRBJ2-1, with D possibly called TRBD1 or TRBD2 (6 bases each). V was clipped by 7 bases and J by 1 base, with 17 bases between them. Germline loops: CDR1 MDHEN, CDR2 SYDVKM. The CDR3 consists of 16 residues. The CDR3 DNA follows: TGTGCCAGCACCTTAACGGGGGCAATGTCCTACAATGAGCAGTTCTTC. Protein: CASTLTGAMSYNEQFF.

The V gene is TRBV7-3, the J gene TRBJ2-3; TRBD1 is a possible D gene (6 bases). Trimming stripped 5 bases from V and 2 bases from J, with 14 bases between. CDR3 length equals 15 residues. Germline V gene sequence: CDR1 SGHTA, CDR2 FQGTGA. CDR3 region: CASSLGTIATDTQYF. CDR3 DNA: TGTGCCAGCAGCCTCGGGACAATAGCCACAGATACGCAGTATTTT.

This clone has just a few counts. This sequence joins TRBV11-1 and TRBJ2-7, with 8 bases that match TRBD1. Germline values: CDR1 SGHAT, CDR2 FQDESV (reference sequence). CDR3 length: 16 residues. J lost 5 bases, V lost 0 bases, and 9 bases had no gene match. The CDR3 nucleotides read TGTGCCAGCAGCTTAGCTTCGACAGGGGAAAGGAACGAGCAGTACTTC. Amino acids: CASSLASTGERNEQYF. Looking up the rest from reference TRBV11-1 and TRBJ2-7 gives the full variable domain: EAEVAQSPRYKITEKSQAVAFWCDPISGHATLYWYRQILGQGPELLVQFQDESVVDDSQLPKDRFSAERLKGVDSTLKIQPAELGDSAMYLCASSLASTGERNEQYFGPGTRLTVT.

The rearrangement links TRBV6-5 to TRBJ2-7; D is undetermined. Germline CDR1 MNHEY, CDR2 SVGAGI. Trimming left V 0 bases short and J 7 bases short, with 7 bases between. CDR3 length: 12 amino acids. CDR3 sequence: CASSYSALEQYF. In nucleotides, the CDR3 is TGTGCCAGCAGTTACTCAGCCCTGGAGCAGTACTTC.

J is TRBJ1-3 and V is TRBV18, with D hard to call. Germline-derived CDR1 and CDR2 are KGHSH and LQKENI. The CDR3 sequence is 15 residues long. The ends were cut back, 6 bases at V and 0 bases at J, with 12 bases in the middle. The CDR3 DNA follows: TGTGCCAGCTCGCCTACATCCTCCTCTGGAAACACCATATATTTT. Amino acids: CASSPTSSSGNTIYF.